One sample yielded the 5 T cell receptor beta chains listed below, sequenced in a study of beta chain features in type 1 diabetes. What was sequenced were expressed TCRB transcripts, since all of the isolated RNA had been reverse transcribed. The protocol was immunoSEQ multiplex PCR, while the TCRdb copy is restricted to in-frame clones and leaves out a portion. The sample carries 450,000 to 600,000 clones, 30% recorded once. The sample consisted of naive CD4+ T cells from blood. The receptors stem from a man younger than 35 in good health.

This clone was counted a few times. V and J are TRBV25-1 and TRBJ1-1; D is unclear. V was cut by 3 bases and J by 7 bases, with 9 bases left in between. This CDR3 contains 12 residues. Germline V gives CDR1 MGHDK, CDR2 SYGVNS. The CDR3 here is CASSDSWGEAFF. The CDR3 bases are TGTGCCAGCAGTGACTCGTGGGGTGAAGCTTTCTTT. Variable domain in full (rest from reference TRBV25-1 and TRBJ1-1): EADIYQTPRYLVIGTGKKITLECSQTMGHDKMYWYQQDPGMELHLIHYSYGVNSTEKGDLSSESTVSRIRTEHFPLTLESARPSHTSQYLCASSDSWGEAFFGQGTRLTVV.

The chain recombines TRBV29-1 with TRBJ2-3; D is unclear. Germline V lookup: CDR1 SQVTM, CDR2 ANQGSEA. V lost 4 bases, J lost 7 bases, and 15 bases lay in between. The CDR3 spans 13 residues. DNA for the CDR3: TGCAGCGTTGGAAACCTTATGACCTATACGCAGTATTTT. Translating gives CSVGNLMTYTQYF.

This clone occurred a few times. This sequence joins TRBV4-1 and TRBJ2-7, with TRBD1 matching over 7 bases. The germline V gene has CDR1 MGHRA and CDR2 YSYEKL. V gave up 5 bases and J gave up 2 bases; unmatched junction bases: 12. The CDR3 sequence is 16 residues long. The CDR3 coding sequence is TGCGCCAGCAGCGCCCTCCACAGGGGTGTCGCCTACGAGCAGTACTTC. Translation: CASSALHRGVAYEQYF.

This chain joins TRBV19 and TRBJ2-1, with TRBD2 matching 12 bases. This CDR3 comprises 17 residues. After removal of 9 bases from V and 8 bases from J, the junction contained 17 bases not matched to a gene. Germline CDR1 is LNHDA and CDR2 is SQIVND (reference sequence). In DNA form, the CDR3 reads TGTGCCAGGCCGATGACTCTAGCGGGAGGGCCTAGGGATGAGCAGTTCTTC. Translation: CARPMTLAGGPRDEQFF.

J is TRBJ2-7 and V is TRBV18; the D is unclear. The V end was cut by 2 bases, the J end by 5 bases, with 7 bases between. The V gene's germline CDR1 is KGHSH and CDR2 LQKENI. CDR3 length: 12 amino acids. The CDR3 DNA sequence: TGTGCCAGCTCACCAACGTCCCACGAGCAGTACTTC. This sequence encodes CASSPTSHEQYF.